These 20 T cell receptor beta chains came from one sample sequenced in a study of cytomegalovirus exposure and HLA in healthy donors. Amplification used 60 Vbeta primers and 13 Jbeta primers. Sequencing was performed with immunoSEQ multiplex PCR; in TCRdb, only in-frame clones are kept and a portion is missing. The sample shows about 98,000 clones, roughly 81% of them seen only once. Sequencing used PBMCs. The receptors originated from a middle-aged man in good health and CMV-seronegative.

The chain has TRBV11-2 and TRBJ1-6; D is possibly TRBD1 (5 bases). V was shortened by 5 bases and J by 10 bases, with 15 bases between the two germline ends. This CDR3 region has 14 residues. Per the germline V gene, CDR1 is SGHAT and CDR2 is FQNNGV. The CDR3 nucleotides are TGTGCCAGCAGCCCCCAGGGTGTAGGCTCACCCCTCCACTTT. Protein product: CASSPQGVGSPLHF.

The chain joins TRBV10-3 to TRBJ2-7; D might be TRBD1 (6 bases). The CDR3 covers 16 residues. The germline V gene has CDR1 ENHRY and CDR2 SYGVKD. The V end was cut by 0 bases, the J end by 2 bases, with 14 bases between. CDR3 sequence (DNA): TGTGCCATCAGTGAGTCGACCCCGGACAGAACCTACGAGCAGTACTTC. Protein sequence: CAISESTPDRTYEQYF.

This clone was seen just once. CDR3 sequence (DNA): TGTGCCAGTAGAGCGGGGGGGATCCCGAACACCGGGGAGCTGTTTTTT. Its translation is CASRAGGIPNTGELFF. The chain has TRBV19 and TRBJ2-2; 10 positions agree with TRBD2. From germline, CDR1 is LNHDA and CDR2 SQIVND (reference sequence). The CDR3 has 16 amino acids. The V and J ends lost 6 bases and 0 bases, in that order; junction bases with no gene match: 4.

V usage is TRBV6-5 and J usage is TRBJ2-5; 9 bases map to TRBD2. Germline CDR1 reads MNHEY; CDR2 reads SVGAGI. This CDR3 has 14 amino acids. Unmatched junction bases numbered 3, after V lost 2 bases and J lost 5 bases. This chain's CDR3 is CASSYAGGRETQYF. The CDR3 DNA follows: TGTGCCAGCAGTTACGCGGGGGGGCGGGAGACCCAGTACTTC.

V and J are TRBV6-4 and TRBJ2-3, with 8 bases aligning to TRBD1. The CDR3 is made up of 14 amino acids. Germline V lookup: CDR1 MRHNA, CDR2 SNTAGT. V lost 6 bases to trimming and J lost 4 bases; unmatched junction nucleotides: 6. The DNA of the CDR3 is TGTGCCAGCAGCAGGGGGCTGGCCGCAGATACGCAGTATTTT. Amino acids: CASSRGLAADTQYF.

V is TRBV5-1 and J is TRBJ1-1; 7 nucleotides line up with TRBD1. Looked up from germline, CDR1 is SGHRS and CDR2 is YFSETQ. CDR3 length: 16 residues. With 4 bases clipped from V and 0 bases from J, the junction kept 9 bases outside the gene matches. This chain's CDR3 is CASSTMTGPLNTEAFF. The CDR3 DNA sequence: TGCGCCAGCAGCACAATGACAGGGCCGTTGAACACTGAAGCTTTCTTT.

CDR3 DNA sequence: TGTGCCAGCAGCACTCCGTTGGGGCTGAGCAATCAGCCCCAGCATTTT. It specifies CASSTPLGLSNQPQHF. The chain employs TRBV7-8 and TRBJ1-5, with a weak D call TRBD1 (5 bases). V shed 5 bases and J shed 1 base, with 15 bases lying between them. The CDR3 covers 16 residues. Germline assignment: CDR1 SGHVS and CDR2 FQNEAQ.

This clone was seen once. The chain has TRBV9 and TRBJ2-1; 11 positions match TRBD2. Looked up from germline, CDR1 is SGDLS and CDR2 is YYNGEE. V lost 1 base to trimming and J lost 4 bases; unmatched junction nucleotides: 4. CDR3 length: 16 amino acids. As DNA, the CDR3 is TGTGCCAGCAGCGTAACCTCTAGCGGGGGGTACAATGAGCAGTTCTTC. This codes for CASSVTSSGGYNEQFF. Using reference TRBV9 and TRBJ2-1 for the parts outside the CDR3, the full variable domain is DSGVTQTPKHLITATGQRVTLRCSPRSGDLSVYWYQQSLDQGLQFLIQYYNGEERAKGNILERFSAQQFPDLHSELNLSSLELGDSALYFCASSVTSSGGYNEQFFGPGTRLTVL.

The rearrangement joins TRBV5-8 to TRBJ2-6; 7 positions match TRBD1. The CDR3 consists of 19 residues. Germline CDR1 and CDR2: SGHTS and YDEGEE. The trim removed 4 bases at V and 0 bases at J, leaving 13 bases unmatched. The CDR3 sequence: CASSKRQGRVFSGANVLTF. CDR3 nucleotides: TGTGCCAGCAGCAAAAGACAGGGAAGAGTCTTCTCTGGGGCCAACGTCCTGACTTTC.

V usage is TRBV28 and J usage is TRBJ1-1; D remains ambiguous. Germline loops: CDR1 MDHEN, CDR2 SYDVKM. The CDR3 extends over 15 amino acids. The V end lost 2 bases, the J end lost 6 bases, and 16 bases lay between the germline ends. The CDR3 DNA reads TGTGCCAGCAGTTTAACCACCCGGCTCGCGGCTGAAGCTTTCTTT. It specifies CASSLTTRLAAEAFF. Combining the CDR3 with reference TRBV28 and TRBJ1-1 gives the whole variable domain DVKVTQSSRYLVKRTGEKVFLECVQDMDHENMFWYRQDPGLGLRLIYFSYDVKMKEKGDIPEGYSVSREKKERFSLILESASTNQTSMYLCASSLTTRLAAEAFFGQGTRLTVV.

The chain uses TRBV9 and TRBJ2-5; 10 nucleotides line up with TRBD1. Germline-derived CDR1 and CDR2 are SGDLS and YYNGEE. Unmatched junction bases numbered 7, after V lost 3 bases and J lost 5 bases. The CDR3 consists of 15 residues. CDR3 sequence reads: CASSERQGAVETQYF. The CDR3 bases are TGTGCCAGCAGCGAGCGACAGGGGGCTGTGGAGACCCAGTACTTC.

The chain has TRBV5-1 and TRBJ2-7; 9 bases are a match to TRBD1. The CDR3 is 13 amino acids. V lost 5 bases, J lost 5 bases, and 5 bases stayed unmatched. CDR1 and CDR2 from the germline V gene are SGHRS and YFSETQ. The CDR3 bases are TGCGCCAGCAGTTTACAGGGGGCCCACGAGCAGTACTTC. This translates into CASSLQGAHEQYF.

The chain joins TRBV5-1 to TRBJ1-2; 8 nucleotides align to TRBD1. V lost 0 bases to trimming and J lost 7 bases; unmatched junction nucleotides: 8. CDR3 length: 15 amino acids. Germline V gene lookup returns CDR1 SGHRS and CDR2 YFSETQ. CDR3 amino acids: CASSLAPDRARGYTF. CDR3 in DNA: TGCGCCAGCAGCTTGGCCCCGGACAGGGCGCGTGGCTACACCTTC.

The CDR3 reads CASSVSQETQYF. CDR3 nucleotides: TGTGCCAGCAGTGTCAGCCAAGAGACCCAGTACTTC. The V call is TRBV6-1, the J call TRBJ2-5; D gene unclear. This CDR3 spans 12 amino acids. Trimming pared 4 bases from V and 1 base from J, leaving 4 bases between. Germline-derived CDR1 and CDR2 are MNHNS and SASEGT.

This chain uses TRBV6-5 with TRBJ1-5, with no clear D. The V and J ends lost 2 bases and 4 bases respectively, with 9 bases between them. The CDR3 is 14 residues long. The germline gives CDR1 MNHEY, CDR2 SVGAGI. The CDR3, as DNA: TGTGCCAGCAGTTACAATGCAGGAAATCAGCCCCAGCATTTT. Encoded protein: CASSYNAGNQPQHF.

The chain joins TRBV7-9 to TRBJ2-1; TRBD2 might be the D (7 bases). This CDR3 has 19 residues. Trimming took 2 bases from V and 0 from J, leaving 20 bases between them. In germline, CDR1 is SEHNR, CDR2 FQNEAQ (reference sequence). The CDR3 nucleotides are TGTGCCAGCAGCTTAATTGGACCGGGGGGCGCAAGCTCCTACAATGAGCAGTTCTTC. It codes for CASSLIGPGGASSYNEQFF.

The CDR3 spells CASSQSLNQPQHF. CDR3 sequence (DNA): TGCGCCAGCAGCCAGTCCCTTAATCAGCCCCAGCATTTT. The chain joins TRBV4-1 to TRBJ1-5; D is uncertain. The length of the CDR3 is 13 residues. The germline V gene encodes CDR1 MGHRA and CDR2 YSYEKL. Trimming shortened V by 3 bases and J by 4 bases, and 7 bases separated the two germline ends.

The chain is built from TRBV7-9 and TRBJ1-5; TRBD1 matches 7 bases. The CDR3 has 15 residues. V lost 1 base and J lost 4; bases outside the gene matches: 4. Germline assignment: CDR1 SEHNR and CDR2 FQNEAQ (reference sequence). CDR3 nucleotides: TGTGCCAGCAGCTTAGGCGGGACAGAAAATCAGCCCCAGCATTTT. It codes for CASSLGGTENQPQHF.

This rearrangement joins TRBV4-1 to TRBJ1-5, with 7 bases aligning to TRBD1. With 4 bases clipped from V and 8 bases from J, the junction kept 11 bases outside the gene matches. The germline gives CDR1 MGHRA, CDR2 YSYEKL. There are 15 residues in the CDR3. CDR3 residues: CASSPQGGNWEPQHF. CDR3 nucleotides: TGCGCCAGCAGCCCCCAGGGGGGCAACTGGGAGCCCCAGCATTTT.

The chain combines TRBV5-1 with TRBJ2-3, with a weak D call TRBD1 (6 bases). The CDR3 is 15 amino acids. V was clipped by 7 bases and J by 2 bases, with 17 bases between them. The V gene's germline CDR1 is SGHRS and CDR2 YFSETQ. The CDR3 protein is CASEVTGKPTDTQYF. The CDR3 bases are TGCGCCAGCGAAGTGACAGGAAAACCCACAGATACGCAGTATTTT.